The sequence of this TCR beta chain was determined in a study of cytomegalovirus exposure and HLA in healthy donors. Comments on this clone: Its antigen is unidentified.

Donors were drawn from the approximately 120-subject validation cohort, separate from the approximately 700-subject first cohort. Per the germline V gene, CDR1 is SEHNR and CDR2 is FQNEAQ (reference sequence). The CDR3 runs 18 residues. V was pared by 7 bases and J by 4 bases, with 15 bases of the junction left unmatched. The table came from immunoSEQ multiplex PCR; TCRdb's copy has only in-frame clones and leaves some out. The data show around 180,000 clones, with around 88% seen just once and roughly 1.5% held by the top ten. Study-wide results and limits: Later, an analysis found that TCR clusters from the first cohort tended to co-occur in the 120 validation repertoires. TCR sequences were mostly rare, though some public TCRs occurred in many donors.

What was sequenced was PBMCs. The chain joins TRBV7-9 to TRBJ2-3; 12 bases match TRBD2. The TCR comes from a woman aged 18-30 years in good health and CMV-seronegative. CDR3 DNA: TGTGCCAGCATTCTACCCCCAGGGCTAGCGGGGGGGGCAGATACGCAGTATTTT. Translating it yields CASILPPGLAGGADTQYF. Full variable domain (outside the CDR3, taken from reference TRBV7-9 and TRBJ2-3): DTGVSQNPRHKITKRGQNVTFRCDPISEHNRLYWYRQTLGQGPEFLTYFQNEAQLEKSRLLSDRFSAERPKGSFSTLEIQRTEQGDSAMYLCASILPPGLAGGADTQYFGPGTRLTVL.